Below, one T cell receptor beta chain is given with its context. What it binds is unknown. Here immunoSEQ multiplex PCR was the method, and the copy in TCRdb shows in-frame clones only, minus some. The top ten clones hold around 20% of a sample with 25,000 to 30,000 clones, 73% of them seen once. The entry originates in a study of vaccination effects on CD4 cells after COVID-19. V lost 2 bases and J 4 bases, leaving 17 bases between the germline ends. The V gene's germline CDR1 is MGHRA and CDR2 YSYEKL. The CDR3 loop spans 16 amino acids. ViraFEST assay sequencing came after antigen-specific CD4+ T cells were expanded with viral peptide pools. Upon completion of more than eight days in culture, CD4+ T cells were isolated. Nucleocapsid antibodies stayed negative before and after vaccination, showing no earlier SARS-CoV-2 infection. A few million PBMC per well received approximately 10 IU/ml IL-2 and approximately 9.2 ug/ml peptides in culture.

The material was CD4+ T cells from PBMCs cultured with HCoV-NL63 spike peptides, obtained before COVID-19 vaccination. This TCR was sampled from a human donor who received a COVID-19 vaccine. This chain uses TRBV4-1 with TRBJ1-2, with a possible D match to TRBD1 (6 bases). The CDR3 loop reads CASSQPRGGGGYGYTF. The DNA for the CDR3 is TGCGCCAGCAGCCAACCTCGTGGGGGAGGGGGCTATGGCTACACCTTC.